Listed here are 12 T cell receptor beta chains from one sample, sequenced in a study of blood T cells in healthy people across ages. For the second PCR, which ran for about 7 to 11 cycles, a sample-barcoded 5' primer and a J-beta primer mix were used. TCRdb processed the 5' RACE reads anew with MiXCR; each CDR3 protein has one entry. This table has more than 1,000,000 distinct CDR3 sequences, about 25% appearing once. These records were also assigned to another study, of T cells of mothers and their children.

The specimen sequenced was blood. Every receptor here comes from a girl aged 2-10 years in good health.

This clonotype was observed a handful of times. The chain employs TRBV20-1 and TRBJ2-3; 11 nucleotides agree with TRBD2. V was clipped by 1 base and J by 1 base; unmatched bases: 16. The germline V gene encodes CDR1 DFQATT and CDR2 SNEGSKA (reference sequence). The CDR3 contains 20 residues. The CDR3 region is CSARGSGASGRPQRTDTQYF. Here the CDR3 DNA reads TGCAGTGCTAGAGGGTCGGGGGCTAGCGGGAGGCCCCAGCGCACAGATACGCAGTATTTT.

This clonotype was seen a few times. Just one base apart from a much larger clone, this may be a read error. This chain links TRBV7-8 with TRBJ2-1, with a possible D match to TRBD2 (6 bases). Germline loops: CDR1 SGHVS, CDR2 FQNEAQ. The CDR3 extends over 15 amino acids. Trimming cost V 3 bases and J 1 base, with 10 bases left between them. CDR3 residues: CASSFAEGSYNEQFF. CDR3 nucleotides: TGTGCCAGCAGCTTTGCGGAGGGGTCCTACAATGAGCAGTTCTTC.

The CDR3 nucleotides are TGTGCCAGCATCGTGCTGACAGGTGCTGGAAACACCATATATTTT. Translated, it gives CASIVLTGAGNTIYF. The chain recombines TRBV12-3 or TRBV12-4 with TRBJ1-3; D is possibly TRBD1 (6 bases). This CDR3 has 15 amino acids. The V end lost 7 bases, the J end lost 2 bases, and 15 bases lay between the germline ends.

This clonotype has more than one count but fewer than ten. This CDR3 reads CATSGGGGQETQYF. The CDR3 nucleotides read TGTGCCACCAGCGGCGGCGGGGGCCAAGAGACCCAGTACTTC. The chain couples TRBV15 to TRBJ2-5; 7 bases agree with TRBD2. Germline assignment: CDR1 LNHNV and CDR2 YYDKDF (reference sequence). The CDR3 spans 14 residues. V shed 5 bases, J shed 1 base, and the junction held 4 bases outside the gene matches.

This clonotype was observed a single time. V usage is TRBV7-9 and J usage is TRBJ1-4; D uncertain. This CDR3 spans 13 amino acids. With 1 base removed from V and 13 bases from J, the gap between germline ends came to 13 bases. Germline CDR1 SEHNR, CDR2 FQNEAQ (reference sequence). The DNA of the CDR3 is TGTGCCAGCAGCTTAGTGGAAGCTACTCTACTGTTTTTT. Translated, it gives CASSLVEATLLFF.

This clonotype came up a few times. The gene calls are TRBV4-1 and TRBJ2-1; no reliable D call. This CDR3 comprises 13 residues. The V gene's germline CDR1 is MGHRA and CDR2 YSYEKL. Trimming pared 4 bases from V and 6 bases from J, leaving 10 bases between. CDR3 nucleotide sequence: TGCGCCAGCAGCCCGTCTTACCGCAATGAGCAGTTCTTC. Its translation is CASSPSYRNEQFF.

J is TRBJ2-1 and V is TRBV20-1; D not resolved. Trimming removed 1 base from V and 0 bases from J, with 7 bases in between. CDR1 and CDR2 from the germline V gene are DFQATT and SNEGSKA (reference sequence). The CDR3 loop spans 14 amino acids. For the CDR3, the DNA is TGCAGTGCTAGAGGTAGCCTCTCCTACAATGAGCAGTTCTTC. Translating gives CSARGSLSYNEQFF.

This clonotype has a handful of counts. The chain is built from TRBV7-3 and TRBJ2-2; either TRBD1 or TRBD2 may fit D (6 bases each). The CDR3 totals 16 residues. CDR1 SGHTA and CDR2 FQGTGA come from the germline V gene. The germline V and J ends were trimmed by 4 bases and 15 bases, with 27 bases remaining between them. The CDR3 region is CASSSLQGGSDNRLFF. Written as DNA, the CDR3 is TGTGCCAGCAGCTCACTACAGGGAGGAAGTGATAATAGGTTGTTTTTT.

The chain couples TRBV4-3 to TRBJ1-1, with 10 bases matching TRBD1. The CDR3 sequence is 15 residues long. Germline V CDR1 and CDR2: LGHNA, YSLEER. V trimming: 6 bases; J trimming: 6 bases; junction bases outside the gene matches: 10. CDR3 residues: CASRIGTGAPAEAFF. The DNA of the CDR3 is TGCGCCAGCAGAATCGGGACAGGGGCCCCCGCTGAAGCTTTCTTT.

This clonotype was counted between two and nine times. The chain is built from TRBV7-9 and TRBJ2-7; D ambiguous. This CDR3 has 12 amino acids. Germline V gives CDR1 SEHNR, CDR2 FQNEAQ (reference sequence). V lost 2 bases to trimming and J lost 3 bases, with 5 bases between them. CDR3 nucleotides: TGTGCCAGCAGCTTAAATTACTACGAGCAGTACTTC. It translates to CASSLNYYEQYF.

This clonotype was counted a few times. V is TRBV20-1 and J is TRBJ2-1; 8 bases align to TRBD1. This CDR3 is 14 amino acids long. CDR1 is DFQATT, CDR2 SNEGSKA, per germline (reference sequence). Trimming cost V 1 base and J 7 bases; bases outside gene matches: 6. The CDR3 DNA reads as TGCAGTGCTAGAGGGCAGGGGGCTTTGAATGAGCAGTTCTTC. Translated, it gives CSARGQGALNEQFF.

This clonotype was observed a handful of times. This likely comes from a read error, as the CDR3 has no conserved phenylalanine or tryptophan at its end. This chain connects TRBV27 to TRBJ1-1; D perhaps matches TRBD1 (6 bases). The V and J ends lost 6 bases and 1 base respectively, with 12 bases between them. Germline V gene lookup returns CDR1 MNHEY and CDR2 SMNVEV (reference sequence). The CDR3 runs 14 residues. The CDR3 DNA sequence: TGTGCCAGCAGCCGGGGGCAGCAGAACACTGAAGCTTTCCTT. Its protein is CASSRGQQNTEAFL.